The clone carrying this TCR beta chain was seen at least ten times. This specimen belongs to a study of human T cells and chemical hapten exposure. As for the study in general: Doses of diphenylcyclopropenone went to the patients' scalps weekly throughout the roughly 22-week study. Patch tests put 0.01% DPC on the upper back, read at 6 days. Small differences in pooled library volume mainly drove the variation in TCR yields per sample.

Stated time point: pre-sensitization, week 0. The treatment here: therapeutic diphenylcyclopropenone sensitization with weekly scalp DPC. TCRdb re-derived calls from the RACE reads in MiXCR, one entry per CDR3 protein. The table lists tens of thousands of distinct CDR3 sequences, approximately 7% of them singletons. This clonotype originated in a woman aged 30 to 39 with alopecia areata. Some clones in this sample may be carry-over from other donors' samples. Sequences were derived from whole blood, sampled in connection with sensitization to the hapten diphenylcyclopropenone (DPC).

The CDR3 DNA is TGCAGTGCTAGGGGTAAAGGCTACACGAACTATGGCTACACCTTC. Translated, it gives CSARGKGYTNYGYTF. The V and J genes are TRBV20-1 and TRBJ1-2; D unclear. The CDR3 consists of 15 residues. Trimming took off 3 bases at V and 2 bases at J, with 16 bases between the two ends. CDR1 DFQATT and CDR2 SNEGSKA come from the germline V gene (reference sequence).